This is a list of T cell receptor beta chains from one sample in a study of T cells in tuberculosis. Profiling relied on immunoSEQ multiplex PCR, and the TCRdb table lists in-frame clones only, not all of them. There are 85,000 to 100,000 clones in the sample; under 95% occur only once, and 1.5% to 2% lies in the top ten. Sequences were obtained from CD1b-GMM tetramer-negative cells sorted from PBMCs. These TCRs come from an adult woman with latent tuberculosis. The CDR3 runs from the conserved cysteine through the conserved F or W. The D gene is left open where the match is weak. Where a row states a size, it is once, few, many or the class of an expanded clone; other rows omit it.

clone size	V gene	J gene	D gene	CDR3 DNA	CDR3 protein
NA	TRBV15	TRBJ2-3	TRBD1	TGTGCCACCAGCAGAGTCGCTACAGGGGGCGATACGCAGTATTTT	CATSRVATGGDTQYF
NA	TRBV2	TRBJ1-2	TRBD1	TGTGCCAGCAGGGGACAGGTCTATGGCTACACCTTC	CASRGQVYGYTF
NA	TRBV9	TRBJ1-2	TRBD1	TGTGCCAGCAGCGAACACAGGGGAGAGGGGGCATCGAACTATGGCTACACCTTC	CASSEHRGEGASNYGYTF
NA	TRBV19	TRBJ1-1	NA	TGTGCCAGTAGCATTGGGAGGGAATACACTGAAGCTTTCTTT	CASSIGREYTEAFF
NA	TRBV6-1	TRBJ2-5	NA	TGTGCCAGCGGTACGGGGGGCGGTGAGACCCAGTACTTC	CASGTGGGETQYF
NA	TRBV6-1	TRBJ2-3	NA	TGTGCCAGCAGCGACTTGGATACGCAGTATTTT	CASSDLDTQYF
NA	TRBV27	TRBJ2-7	NA	TGTGCCAGCAGTTTATTAGGGCGCGGGTACGAGCAGTACTTC	CASSLLGRGYEQYF
NA	TRBV25-1	TRBJ2-1	NA	TGTGCCAGCAGTGAATGGGGCAGGGATAATGAGCAGTTCTTC	CASSEWGRDNEQFF
NA	TRBV19	TRBJ2-5	TRBD1	TGTGCCAGTGGGACAGGGTCATCGTACCAAGAGACCCAGTACTTC	CASGTGSSYQETQYF
NA	TRBV11-2	TRBJ2-2	TRBD1	TGTGCCAGCAGCTTCGGGACAGGGGGGAACACCGGGGAGCTGTTTTTT	CASSFGTGGNTGELFF
NA	TRBV5-5	TRBJ1-1	NA	TGTGCCAGCAGCTTGGGGAGGAACACTGAAGCTTTCTTT	CASSLGRNTEAFF
once	TRBV7-2	TRBJ2-1	TRBD1	TGTGCCAGCAGCGCCCCGACAGGGGGCGCCAGCTCCTACAATGAGCAGTTCTTC	CASSAPTGGASSYNEQFF
NA	TRBV6-5	TRBJ1-2	TRBD1	TGTGCCAGCAGTTTGGACAGGTCGTACTATGGCTACACCTTC	CASSLDRSYYGYTF
NA	TRBV19	TRBJ2-2	TRBD2	TGTGCCAGTAGTATTGACTTAGCGGGGGGGACCGGGGAGCTGTTTTTT	CASSIDLAGGTGELFF
few	TRBV19	TRBJ2-7	TRBD2	TGTGCCAGTAGTATAGTTGGGAGGGGCAACGAGCAGTACTTC	CASSIVGRGNEQYF
few	TRBV5-4	TRBJ2-7	TRBD1	TGTGCCAGCAGCCAAGGGGGACAGTCCTACGAGCAGTACTTC	CASSQGGQSYEQYF
NA	TRBV5-1	TRBJ2-3	NA	TGCGCCAGCAGCTTTCTAGCAGATACGCAGTATTTT	CASSFLADTQYF
NA	TRBV5-1	TRBJ2-5	NA	TGCGCCAGCAGCCCCCTGGGGAGGAAGACCCAGTACTTC	CASSPLGRKTQYF
NA	TRBV7-9	TRBJ1-2	TRBD1	TGTGCCAGCAGCTTCTCCGGGACAGGGAATGGCTACACCTTC	CASSFSGTGNGYTF
NA	TRBV28	TRBJ2-3	TRBD2	TGTGCCAGCAGTTTGAGCGGGGGGGTATACACAGATACGCAGTATTTT	CASSLSGGVYTDTQYF
NA	TRBV19	TRBJ2-5	NA	TGTGCCAGTAGTCGGGATCAAGAGACCCAGTACTTC	CASSRDQETQYF
NA	TRBV18	TRBJ2-7	NA	TGTGCCAGCTCACCCCGTGGGGGCTCACCTTACGAGCAGTACTTC	CASSPRGGSPYEQYF
NA	TRBV6-1	TRBJ2-1	NA	TGTGCCAGCAGTGGACTAGGAGGAGGCACCAACAATGAGCAGTTCTTC	CASSGLGGGTNNEQFF
NA	TRBV6-1	TRBJ1-5	NA	TGTGCCAGCAGCGAAGGACAGCCACCCCAGCATTTT	CASSEGQPPQHF
NA	TRBV10-3	TRBJ2-5	TRBD1	TGTGCCATCAGTGACCCCAAACCCGACAGGGCCCAAGAGACCCAGTACTTC	CAISDPKPDRAQETQYF
NA	TRBV7-6	TRBJ2-3	NA	TGTGCCAGCAGCTTGACCCCGGGGGTGACTGGTGCAGATACGCAGTATTTT	CASSLTPGVTGADTQYF
NA	TRBV7-2	TRBJ1-2	NA	TGTGCCAGCAGCTTAGATGTGAGGAATAACTATGGCTACACCTTC	CASSLDVRNNYGYTF
NA	TRBV5-1	TRBJ2-2	TRBD2	TGCGCCAGCAGCTTGGCCGGGGGACTAGCGGGGGGGCGCCGGGAGCTGTTTTTT	CASSLAGGLAGGRRELFF
NA	TRBV6-5	TRBJ1-5	NA	TGTGCCAGCAGTTACTCGGGGGGACGCAATCAGCCCCAGCATTTT	CASSYSGGRNQPQHF
NA	TRBV19	TRBJ1-1	TRBD1	TGTGCCAGTAGTATTAACAGGGGAACTGAAGCTTTCTTT	CASSINRGTEAFF
NA	TRBV4-1	TRBJ2-5	NA	TGCGCCAGCAGCCAAGGGGGCTGGGAGACCCAGTACTTC	CASSQGGWETQYF
NA	TRBV21-1	TRBJ1-2	NA	TGTGCCAGCAGCCACCGGGACAGTATAATCTATGGCTACACCTTC	CASSHRDSIIYGYTF
once	TRBV7-9	TRBJ1-2	TRBD1	TGTGCAAGCAGCTTCGGGACAGGGGGGAACTATGGCTACACCTTC	CASSFGTGGNYGYTF
NA	TRBV25-1	TRBJ2-3	NA	TGTGCCAGCAGTGAATTGGGCAGTTTCTCCACAGATACGCAGTATTTT	CASSELGSFSTDTQYF
NA	TRBV7-2	TRBJ2-2	NA	TGTGCCAGCAGCTTAGAACTGAACACCGGGGAGCTGTTTTTT	CASSLELNTGELFF
NA	TRBV2	TRBJ2-1	NA	TGTGCCAGCAAAACAGGGAGTTATGAGCAGTTCTTC	CASKTGSYEQFF
NA	TRBV7-9	TRBJ1-5	NA	TGTGCCAGCAGCATACCACAGGGATTCAATCAGCCCCAGCATTTT	CASSIPQGFNQPQHF
NA	TRBV30	TRBJ2-7	NA	TGTGCCTGGAGACCTCTAAGCTCCTACGAGCAGTACTTC	CAWRPLSSYEQYF